This T cell receptor (beta chain) came from a study of STAT5B mutations in CD4+ large granular lymphocyte leukemia. TCRdb's copy holds only in-frame clones and misses some; the assay was immunoSEQ multiplex PCR. The sample contains just over 40,000 clones, less than 85% of which appear only once. Germline values: CDR1 SGHNT, CDR2 YYREEE (reference sequence). CDR3 length: 14 amino acids. The V and J ends lost 6 bases and 4 bases, in that order; junction bases with no gene match: 6. The receptor's source is a human donor in good health. The chain recombines TRBV5-4 with TRBJ2-3; TRBD1 matches 9 bases. The material sequenced was CD4+ T cells from blood buffy coats. CDR3: CASTRDRVADTQYF. The CDR3 nucleotides are TGTGCCAGCACGAGGGACAGGGTCGCAGATACGCAGTATTTT.